This T cell receptor beta chain was recovered during a study of blood T cell repertoires in COVID-19. Measured with immunoSEQ multiplex PCR; TCRdb has only the in-frame clones, and not every one. The data show around 100,000 clones, with around 86% seen just once and 7.9% held by the top ten. This clonotype was obtained from a man between 65 and 79 years old with acute or convalescent COVID-19. The source material was peripheral blood.

In DNA form, the CDR3 reads TGCGCCAGCAGCTTTAAATCACAGGGCAGTGGAAACACCATATATTTT. Translation: CASSFKSQGSGNTIYF. The gene calls are TRBV5-1 and TRBJ1-3; D might be TRBD1 (6 bases). The CDR3 runs to 16 residues. The ends were cut back, 2 bases at V and 3 bases at J, with 15 bases in the middle. CDR1 and CDR2 from the germline V gene are SGHRS and YFSETQ.